This TCR beta chain was captured by sequencing in a study of OX40 agonist ivuxolimab in advanced cancers. Germline values: CDR1 SGHTA, CDR2 FQGNSA. Trimming shortened V by 3 bases and J by 3 bases, and 17 bases separated the two germline ends. The CDR3 has 17 residues. Sequenced by immunoSEQ multiplex PCR; TCRdb stores in-frame clones only, minus some. The sample has roughly 25,000 clones, 65% to 90% seen once. Autoimmune disease history or systemic immunosuppression was exclusionary. Material: CD4+ or CD8+ T cells sorted from blood, obtained in a trial of the OX40 agonist ivuxolimab. This rearrangement joins TRBV7-2 to TRBJ2-2; perhaps TRBD2 as D (7 bases). The clonotype originates from an adult with an advanced solid tumor such as melanoma, head and neck, liver or kidney cancer. CDR3 residues: CASSFWAGAYDTGELFF. Written as DNA, the CDR3 is TGTGCCAGCAGCTTTTGGGCGGGGGCCTATGACACCGGGGAGCTGTTTTTT.